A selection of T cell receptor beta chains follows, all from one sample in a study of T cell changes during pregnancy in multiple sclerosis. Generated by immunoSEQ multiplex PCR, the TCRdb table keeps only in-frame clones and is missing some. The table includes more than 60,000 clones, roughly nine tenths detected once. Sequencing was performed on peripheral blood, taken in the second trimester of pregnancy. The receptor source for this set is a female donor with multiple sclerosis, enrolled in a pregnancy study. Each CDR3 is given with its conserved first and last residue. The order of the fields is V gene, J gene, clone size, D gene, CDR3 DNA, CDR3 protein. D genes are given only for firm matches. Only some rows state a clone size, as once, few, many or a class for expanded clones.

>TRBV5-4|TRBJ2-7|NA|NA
TGTGCCAGCAGCTTGGCGGTCCATTACGAGCAGTACTTC
CASSLAVHYEQYF
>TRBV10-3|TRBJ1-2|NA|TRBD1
TGTGCCATCACAGGGACAGATTTTAACTATGGCTACACCTTC
CAITGTDFNYGYTF
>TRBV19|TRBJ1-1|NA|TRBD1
TGTGCCAGTAGTGGGACAGGGGGCCGGCTGAACACTGAAGCTTTCTTT
CASSGTGGRLNTEAFF
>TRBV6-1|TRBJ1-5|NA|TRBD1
TGTGCCAGCAGTGGGACAGGGGTGGTATATCAGCCCCAGCATTTT
CASSGTGVVYQPQHF
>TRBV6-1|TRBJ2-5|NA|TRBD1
TGTGCCAGCAGATCGGGACAGCAAGAGACCCAGTACTTC
CASRSGQQETQYF
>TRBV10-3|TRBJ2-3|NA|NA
TGTGCCATCACGGAAACTGGGGCCGATACGCAGTATTTT
CAITETGADTQYF
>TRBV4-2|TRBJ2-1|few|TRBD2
TGTGCCAGCAGCCAAGAGAATAGCGGGGGGATCACCTACAATGAGCAGTTCTTC
CASSQENSGGITYNEQFF
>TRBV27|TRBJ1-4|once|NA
TGTGCCAGCAGCCCCGTGGGGGGTAATGAAAAACTGTTTTTT
CASSPVGGNEKLFF
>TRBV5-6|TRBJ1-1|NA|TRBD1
TGTGCCAGCAACGTACAGGGGGCGAGGACTGAAGCTTTCTTT
CASNVQGARTEAFF
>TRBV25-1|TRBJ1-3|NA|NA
TGTGCCAGCAAACAGAGCTCTGGAAACACCATATATTTT
CASKQSSGNTIYF
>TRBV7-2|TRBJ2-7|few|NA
TGTGCCAGCAGGGAGGACGGTGACTTC
CASREDGDF
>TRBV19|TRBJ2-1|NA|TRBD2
TGTGCCAGTAGTATAGATCTGGGACTAGCGGGGGGAGATGAGCAGTTCTTC
CASSIDLGLAGGDEQFF
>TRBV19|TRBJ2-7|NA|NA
TGTGCCAGTAGTATAGTACCCGGGGACGAGCAGTACTTC
CASSIVPGDEQYF
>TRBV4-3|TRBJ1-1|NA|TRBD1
TGCGCCAGCAGCCAATACAGGGGGAACACTGAAGCTTTCTTT
CASSQYRGNTEAFF
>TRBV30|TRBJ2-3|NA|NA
TGTGCCGGGGCCGGGAGCACAGATACGCAGTATTTT
CAGAGSTDTQYF
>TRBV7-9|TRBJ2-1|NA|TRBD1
TGTGCCAGCAGCTCCGACAGGGACAATGAGCAGTTCTTC
CASSSDRDNEQFF
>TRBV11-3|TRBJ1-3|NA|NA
TGTGCCAGCAGCACCCCCCCGAGCTCCGATCTGGGAAACACCATATATTTT
CASSTPPSSDLGNTIYF
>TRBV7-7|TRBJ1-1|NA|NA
TGTGCCAGCAGCTTAGGACTCTACACTGAAGCTTTCTTT
CASSLGLYTEAFF
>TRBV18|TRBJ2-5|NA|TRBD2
TGTGCCAGCTCGGCCGCCGGGACTAGCGGGCCCCCAAAGTACTTC
CASSAAGTSGPPKYF
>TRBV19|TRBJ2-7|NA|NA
TGTGCCAGTAGGCTAGCAGGAACCTACGAGCAGTACTTC
CASRLAGTYEQYF
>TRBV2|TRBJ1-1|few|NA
TGTGCCACCCGAGGACACAGGAACACTGAAGCTTTCTTT
CATRGHRNTEAFF
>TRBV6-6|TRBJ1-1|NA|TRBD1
TGTGCCAGCAGGGGGACAGGAGACAAGAACACTGAAGCTTTCTTT
CASRGTGDKNTEAFF
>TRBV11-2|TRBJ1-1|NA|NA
TGTGCCAGCAGCGGACAGCCGAACACTGAAGCTTTCTTT
CASSGQPNTEAFF
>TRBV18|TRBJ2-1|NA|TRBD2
TGTGCCAGCTCACCCACTAGCGCGAGCTCCTACAATGAGCAGTTCTTC
CASSPTSASSYNEQFF
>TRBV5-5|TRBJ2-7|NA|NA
TGTGCCAGCAGCTGGCTCTACGAGCAGTACTTC
CASSWLYEQYF
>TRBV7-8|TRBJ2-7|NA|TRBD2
TGTGCCAGCAGCCGATCTAGCGGGAGTCACTACGAGCAGTACTTC
CASSRSSGSHYEQYF
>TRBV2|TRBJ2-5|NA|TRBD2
TGTGCCAGCACCCTGCTAGCGGGGGTAGAGACCCAGTACTTC
CASTLLAGVETQYF
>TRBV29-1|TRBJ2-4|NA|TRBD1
TGCAGCGTCGCAGCCGGGACAGCGTTAAACATTCAGTACTTC
CSVAAGTALNIQYF
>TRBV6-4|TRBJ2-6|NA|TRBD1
TGTGCCAGCAGTGCAGGGACAGGAGGGGCCAACGTCCTGACTTTC
CASSAGTGGANVLTF
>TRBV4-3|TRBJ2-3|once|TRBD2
TGCGCCAGCAGCCAAGACCGGGAGGTCACAGATACGCAGTATTTT
CASSQDREVTDTQYF
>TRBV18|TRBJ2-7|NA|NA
TGTGCCAGCTCACCGGTCAGATTATACGAGCAGTACTTC
CASSPVRLYEQYF
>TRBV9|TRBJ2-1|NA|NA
TGTGCCAGCAGCGTAAGCCACCGAGGCTCCTACAATGAGCAGTTCTTC
CASSVSHRGSYNEQFF
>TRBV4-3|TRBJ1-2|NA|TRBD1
TGCGCCAGCAGCCAAGACTCGGACAGGAACTATGGCTACACCTTC
CASSQDSDRNYGYTF
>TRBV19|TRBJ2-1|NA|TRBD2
TGTGCCAGTAGTATAGATCGGGGGACTAGCGGGCCGTTTCTGGAGCAGTTCTTC
CASSIDRGTSGPFLEQFF
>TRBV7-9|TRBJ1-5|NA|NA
TGTGCCAGCAGCCCTGATTACTCGTTAATGCAGCCCCAGCATTTT
CASSPDYSLMQPQHF
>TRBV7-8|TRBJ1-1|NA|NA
TGTGCCAGCAGCGCCACAGGGACTGAAGCTTTCTTT
CASSATGTEAFF
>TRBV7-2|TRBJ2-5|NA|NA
TGTGCCAGCAGCTTAAATCCGGGTCAAGAGACCCAGTACTTC
CASSLNPGQETQYF